This T cell receptor (beta chain) was captured by sequencing in a study of OX40 agonist ivuxolimab in advanced cancers. Study context: Those treated in dose escalation had hepatocellular carcinoma, melanoma, renal cell cancer or head and neck cancer.

A word on this clone: No antigen is known for it.

Study-level results: CD4+ and CD8+ blood T cells expanded clonally by week 6 at 0.1 to 3.0 mg/kg.

Germline V gives CDR1 SEHNR, CDR2 FQNEAQ (reference sequence). Trimming cost V 0 bases and J 0 bases, with 12 bases left between them. CDR3 length equals 17 residues. Profiling relied on immunoSEQ multiplex PCR, and the TCRdb table lists in-frame clones only, not all of them. The repertoire holds around 41,000 clones, nearly 90% seen once, with roughly 14% in the top ten. The sequencing used CD4+ or CD8+ T cells sorted from blood, collected in a trial of the OX40 agonist ivuxolimab. The receptor was isolated from an adult with an advanced solid tumor such as melanoma, head and neck, liver or kidney cancer. The chain carries TRBV7-9 and TRBJ2-4; tentatively, D is TRBD1 (7 bases). The CDR3 DNA is TGTGCCAGCAGCTTAGCGCAGGGGGGACTAGCCAAAAACATTCAGTACTTC. This sequence encodes CASSLAQGGLAKNIQYF.